This TCR beta chain came from a study of OX40 agonist ivuxolimab in advanced cancers. Study-wide background: Enrollees could have had prior anti-PD-1, anti-PD-L1 or anti-CTLA-4 therapy, which around 40% had received. One patient with hepatocellular carcinoma and two with cutaneous melanoma, three in all, had partial responses.

Blood specimens came from baseline, cycle 4 day 1, and cycle 7 day 1. Repertoires were generated with immunoSEQ multiplex PCR, while TCRdb's copy carries only in-frame clones and drops some. The table lists fewer than 25,000 clones, nearly 85% of them singletons, with roughly 20% in the top ten. Germline V gene lookup returns CDR1 SQVTM and CDR2 ANQGSEA. Trimming took off 7 bases at V and 0 bases at J, with 27 bases between the two ends. The CDR3 is made up of 18 amino acids. This clone was counted once. The chain combines TRBV29-1 with TRBJ1-2; possibly TRBD1 for D (5 bases). The sequenced sample was CD4+ or CD8+ T cells sorted from blood, obtained in a trial of the OX40 agonist ivuxolimab. The TCR sequence derives from an adult with an advanced solid tumor such as melanoma, head and neck, liver or kidney cancer. The CDR3 loop is CSALGRRDHEPTNYGYTF. The CDR3 DNA reads as TGCAGCGCACTAGGGCGCCGGGACCATGAACCCACTAACTATGGCTACACCTTC.